The rows below give T cell receptor beta chains drawn from one sample of a study of cytomegalovirus exposure and HLA in healthy donors. This table comes from immunoSEQ multiplex PCR, and its TCRdb copy is limited to in-frame clones, with some not included. The data hold 240,000 or so clones, with roughly 87% observed a single time. The sample taken for sequencing was PBMCs. The receptors originated from a woman in her forties in good health and CMV-seropositive. CDR3s include the opening cysteine and the closing phenylalanine or tryptophan. The D gene is left open where the match is weak. Part of the rows lack a size; the others show once, few, many or a class for expanded clones.

TRBV28	-	TRBJ2-7	-	CASSPGQASSYEQYF	TGTGCCAGCAGTCCAGGGCAGGCAAGCTCCTACGAGCAGTACTTC
TRBV4-3	-	TRBJ1-2	-	CASSHVTGTYGYTF	TGCGCCAGCAGCCACGTGACAGGCACCTATGGCTACACCTTC
TRBV29-1	-	TRBJ2-3	TRBD1	CSGSQGTGTDTQYF	TGCAGCGGTTCACAGGGGACGGGCACAGATACGCAGTATTTT
TRBV7-2	once	TRBJ2-1	TRBD2	CASRPTGTSGGANEQFF	TGTGCCAGCAGGCCAACCGGGACTAGCGGGGGGGCCAATGAGCAGTTCTTC
TRBV11-3	-	TRBJ1-2	TRBD1	CASSPGQGGLGYGYTF	TGTGCCAGCAGCCCGGGACAGGGAGGTTTAGGCTATGGCTACACCTTC
TRBV28	-	TRBJ2-1	TRBD1	CASSLGTGVDNEQFF	TGTGCCAGCAGTTTAGGGACAGGGGTGGACAATGAGCAGTTCTTC
TRBV6-6	once	TRBJ1-5	-	CASSYSTKSDQPQHF	TGTGCCAGCAGTTACTCTACAAAGTCTGATCAGCCCCAGCATTTT
TRBV2	-	TRBJ1-2	TRBD1	CASLPGDRGRRGYTF	TGTGCCAGCCTCCCAGGGGACAGGGGGCGCCGAGGCTACACCTTC
TRBV7-9	once	TRBJ2-2	TRBD1	CASRDRGPGTGELFF	TGTGCCAGCCGGGACAGGGGTCCCGGCACCGGGGAGCTGTTTTTT
TRBV27	-	TRBJ2-1	-	CASSPGGIYNEQFF	TGTGCCAGCAGTCCCGGGGGTATCTACAATGAGCAGTTCTTC
TRBV18	-	TRBJ2-7	TRBD1	CASSKGTGVIDEQYF	TGTGCCAGCTCCAAGGGGACAGGGGTTATCGACGAGCAGTACTTC
TRBV6-5	-	TRBJ1-5	TRBD1	CASRGGTGGNQPQHF	TGTGCCAGCAGGGGCGGGACAGGAGGAAATCAGCCCCAGCATTTT
TRBV30	-	TRBJ2-5	TRBD2	CAWSLGLAGDQETQYF	TGTGCCTGGAGCCTTGGACTAGCGGGAGATCAGGAGACCCAGTACTTC
TRBV10-1	once	TRBJ2-5	TRBD1	CASSESQGRETQYF	TGCGCCAGCAGTGAGTCACAGGGGAGAGAGACCCAGTACTTC
TRBV19	-	TRBJ2-7	TRBD2	CASKTGGTYEQYF	TGTGCCAGTAAAACGGGAGGGACCTACGAGCAGTACTTC
TRBV6-6	-	TRBJ2-2	-	CASSRGAHTGELFF	TGTGCCAGCAGTCGGGGGGCCCACACCGGGGAGCTGTTTTTT
TRBV27	-	TRBJ2-4	-	CARRLGVSDLAKNIQYF	TGTGCCAGGCGCCTAGGGGTCAGCGACCTAGCCAAAAACATTCAGTACTTC
TRBV19	-	TRBJ1-2	-	CASGHPNRGALYGYTF	TGTGCCAGTGGCCACCCTAATCGTGGGGCCCTCTATGGCTACACCTTC
TRBV14	-	TRBJ2-3	TRBD2	CASSRLAGRDTQYF	TGTGCCAGCAGCCGACTAGCGGGAAGGGATACGCAGTATTTT
TRBV5-1	-	TRBJ2-7	-	CASSLGTDYEQYF	TGCGCCAGCAGCTTGGGGACAGACTACGAGCAGTACTTC
TRBV29-1	-	TRBJ2-1	-	CSVGHSDEQFF	TGCAGCGTTGGGCATAGCGATGAGCAGTTCTTC
TRBV7-2	-	TRBJ2-7	-	CASSLGLAYEQYF	TGTGCCAGCAGCTTAGGACTAGCCTACGAGCAGTACTTC
TRBV9	-	TRBJ1-2	-	CASSVGGGLSNYGYTF	TGTGCCAGCAGCGTAGGAGGGGGATTATCGAACTATGGCTACACCTTC
TRBV6-6	-	TRBJ1-2	-	CASSYPTYRGIYGYTF	TGTGCCAGCAGTTACCCAACCTACAGAGGGATCTATGGCTACACCTTC
TRBV7-3	-	TRBJ2-3	-	CASSSGVSTDTQYF	TGTGCCAGCAGTTCGGGGGTGAGCACAGATACGCAGTATTTT
TRBV5-1	-	TRBJ1-2	-	CASSLSGFDLADRGYTF	TGCGCCAGCAGCTTGTCAGGGTTTGACCTGGCTGATCGTGGCTACACCTTC
TRBV27	-	TRBJ1-5	-	CASSLNSGNQPQHF	TGTGCCAGCAGTTTAAATTCGGGCAATCAGCCCCAGCATTTT
TRBV19	once	TRBJ2-1	TRBD2	CASSFTSGQREQFF	TGTGCCAGTAGTTTTACTAGCGGCCAGAGGGAGCAGTTCTTC
TRBV29-1	-	TRBJ1-1	TRBD1	CSVRTGVGTEAFF	TGCAGCGTAAGGACAGGGGTGGGCACTGAAGCTTTCTTT
TRBV7-9	-	TRBJ1-2	TRBD1	CASSSDRVYGYTF	TGTGCCAGCAGCTCCGACAGGGTCTATGGCTACACCTTC
TRBV4-2	-	TRBJ2-7	-	CASSQGGRENLYEQYF	TGTGCCAGCAGCCAGGGGGGGCGGGAGAACCTCTACGAGCAGTACTTC
TRBV9	-	TRBJ2-1	-	CASSVGGGGEQFF	TGTGCCAGCAGCGTAGGGGGAGGGGGTGAGCAGTTCTTC
TRBV5-6	-	TRBJ1-5	TRBD1	CASSSTGTVDQPQHF	TGTGCCAGCAGCTCCACCGGGACAGTGGATCAGCCCCAGCATTTT
TRBV4-1	-	TRBJ1-5	TRBD1	CASSQDVPGGLGRNQPQHF	TGCGCCAGCAGCCAAGATGTTCCAGGGGGCCTAGGGCGCAATCAGCCCCAGCATTTT
TRBV9	-	TRBJ2-1	-	CASSATGSQDEQFF	TGTGCCAGCAGTGCAACAGGGAGTCAAGATGAGCAGTTCTTC
TRBV6-5	-	TRBJ2-6	TRBD2	CASRTGGSGANVLTF	TGTGCCAGCAGGACGGGAGGGTCTGGGGCCAACGTCCTGACTTTC
TRBV5-1	-	TRBJ1-1	-	CASSLPGDGNTEAFF	TGCGCCAGCAGCTTACCGGGAGATGGGAACACTGAAGCTTTCTTT
TRBV19	once	TRBJ1-1	-	CASTLGMNTEAFF	TGTGCCAGTACCCTAGGAATGAACACTGAAGCTTTCTTT
TRBV27	once	TRBJ1-2	TRBD1	CASSQTTGSNYGYTF	TGTGCCAGCAGTCAGACGACAGGGTCGAACTATGGCTACACCTTC
TRBV7-2	-	TRBJ1-1	TRBD1	CASSSGQGEAFF	TGTGCCAGCAGCTCTGGACAGGGGGAGGCTTTCTTT
TRBV2	-	TRBJ1-1	-	CASSDTSRVNTEAFF	TGTGCCAGCAGTGATACGAGCAGGGTGAACACTGAAGCTTTCTTT
TRBV19	-	TRBJ2-2	TRBD2	CASSIILAESNTGELFF	TGTGCCAGTAGTATCATCCTAGCGGAATCGAACACCGGGGAGCTGTTTTTT
TRBV6-6	-	TRBJ2-1	TRBD2	CASRGTSGRINEQFF	TGTGCCAGCAGGGGGACTAGCGGGAGGATAAATGAGCAGTTCTTC
TRBV5-6	-	TRBJ2-4	TRBD1	CASSLLGGAQKNIQYF	TGTGCCAGCAGCTTATTAGGGGGCGCCCAAAAAAACATTCAGTACTTC
TRBV7-2	-	TRBJ2-3	TRBD2	CASSPGTSTNTDTQYF	TGTGCCAGCAGCCCGGGGACTAGCACCAACACAGATACGCAGTATTTT
TRBV11-3	-	TRBJ2-7	TRBD1	CASSYSGQSYEQYF	TGTGCCAGCAGCTACTCGGGACAGTCTTACGAGCAGTACTTC
TRBV9	few	TRBJ2-7	TRBD2	CASSILAGDYEQYF	TGTGCCAGCAGTATTCTAGCGGGGGACTACGAGCAGTACTTC
TRBV10-3	-	TRBJ2-2	-	CAIRDSGKTGELFF	TGTGCCATCAGGGACAGCGGAAAGACCGGGGAGCTGTTTTTT
TRBV30	-	TRBJ1-1	TRBD1	CAWSRDSPQAAFF	TGTGCCTGGAGTCGGGACAGCCCCCAGGCAGCTTTCTTT
TRBV27	-	TRBJ1-6	-	CASSSILDSVGSPLHF	TGTGCCAGCAGTTCCATATTAGATTCGGTCGGTTCACCCCTCCACTTT
TRBV27	-	TRBJ1-5	TRBD1	CASSNLGTVHSNQPQHF	TGTGCCAGCAGTAATCTCGGGACAGTCCATAGCAATCAGCCCCAGCATTTT
TRBV4-2	few	TRBJ1-1	-	CASSLTGGNTEAFF	TGTGCCAGCAGCCTAACCGGGGGAAACACTGAAGCTTTCTTT
TRBV6-5	once	TRBJ2-7	-	CASSYSYRVYEQYF	TGTGCCAGCAGTTACTCATACAGGGTATACGAGCAGTACTTC
TRBV7-9	-	TRBJ2-2	-	CASSLRQGGTGELFF	TGTGCCAGCAGCTTAAGGCAGGGGGGCACCGGGGAGCTGTTTTTT
TRBV5-1	-	TRBJ2-1	-	CASSFSADRSNEQFF	TGCGCCAGCAGCTTTTCGGCGGATCGGAGCAATGAGCAGTTCTTC